This TCR beta chain was profiled in a study of T cells in women clearing cervical HPV infection (dated by TCRdb to the late 2010s). Looking at the study overall: Cases were approximately 25 women with histologically confirmed HPV16-related CIN3 or worse, including a couple of invasive cancers. The controls were some 23 women whose single incident HPV16 infection cleared within 12 months with no development of precancer or cancer. Blood from cases was collected at the visit at which the lesion was first identified, whereas blood from controls was collected once infection was no longer detected. For cases, the median interval between lesion detection and blood sampling was around 150 days, with an interquartile range of roughly 85 to 210 days. Since HLA typing was available for only a few women, HLA type could not be ruled out as a confounder. An exploratory proof-of-principle case-control study, nested within the Guanacaste HPV Natural History Study in Costa Rica, was conducted to compare TCR repertoires across cervical HPV16 outcomes. Cases and controls were matched on age within five years and on year of sample collection. Median age was roughly 33 years in cases versus about 38 in controls, and baseline characteristics did not differ significantly. The parent cohort enrolled 10,049 women aged 18 or older in Guanacaste, Costa Rica, during about 1993 to 1994 and followed them for roughly seven years. Five blinded duplicates per group were added as quality controls, so that roughly 60 samples were obtained: 50 or so participants and roughly ten replicates. The full study reports these points: Cases had lower TRBV6-7 relative abundance than controls (approximately 0.11% versus 0.16%; Bonferroni P = 0.0008). CIN3+ cases had significantly higher TCR repertoire richness than controls across sequencing depths, but evenness did not differ between the groups. By combining richness with V gene abundances, random forest classifiers separated cases from controls with an estimated AUC of 0.83. Whether associations preceded infection or resulted from infection could not be shown with the cross-sectional design, and effector/memory subsets and HPV-specific T cells were not isolated. T-cell numbers per sample were unknown, so richness differences could reflect varying T-cell content rather than repertoire biology.

Using the immunoSEQ assay, multiplex PCR amplified TCR beta CDR3 regions from an average of approximately 1,300 ng of genomic DNA per sample. Primer bias was corrected in the assay by using a complete synthetic TCR repertoire to establish an amplification baseline. The amplicons were sequenced using the Illumina platform. Processing in the source paper ran as follows. Error correction of the sequences involved clustering with frequency ratios plus a modified nearest-neighbor algorithm, after which the sequences were analyzed in the immunoSEQ Analyzer using IMGT gene definitions. At each rarefaction depth, TCR richness and evenness were averaged over 20 rarefaction repeats, and samples with fewer sequences than the depth were excluded. Wilcoxon rank sum tests with FDR correction were used to compare V, D and J gene relative abundances between the groups. An intraclass correlation of about 96% for TCR richness and an average of around 80% across 66 gene segments were obtained from the blinded duplicates. This immuneACCESS table, as held by TCRdb, lists in-frame sequences with V and J called but not all clones. Of the missing ones, under half trace to an unresolved V gene in checked studies; the others have no known cause. V, J and clone size reflect that table, while D and trimming were determined from the DNA. The table for this sample shows 15,000 to 20,000 clones. About a sixth of the sample is held by the ten biggest clonotypes.

The CDR3 spans 14 residues, from the cysteine through the phenylalanine. Sequencing covers 33 bases of the CDR3, shown here with the frame starting at base 1. According to the germline V gene (reference sequence), CDR1 reads LNHDA and CDR2 reads SQIVND. Every participant had a single incident cervical HPV16 infection, and prevalent HPV16 infections were excluded. Cervical HPV DNA was detected by MY09/MY11 PCR, and genotyping was performed by dot-blot hybridization. Fifteen mL of heparinized blood was centrifuged, after which the buffy coat was aliquoted, frozen at -30 degrees C, and then stored at -80 degrees C. QIAGEN kits were used to extract genomic DNA from buffy coat specimens. In regard to this clone: Its antigen has not been determined. With the read ending 3 residues before the CDR3 end, the germline J gene is used to fill in that end.

The chain couples TRBV19 to TRBJ1-5, with the identity of the D gene unclear. Sequencing used blood buffy coat. The sequence derives from a woman between 18 and 69 years old with a cervical HPV16 infection that either progressed to CIN3+ or cleared (not recorded which). The CDR3 has the sequence CASSPVSAVSPQHF. Partial CDR3 DNA: TGTGCCAGTAGCCCGGTATCAGCCGTTAGCCCC.